This section outlines one TCR beta chain sequence together with its context. This table comes from immunoSEQ multiplex PCR, and its TCRdb copy is limited to in-frame clones, with some not included. The sample contains 70,000 to 95,000 clones, around 94% of which appear only once. Trimming shortened V by 6 bases and J by 4 bases, and 17 bases separated the two germline ends. This CDR3 has 15 amino acids. These data originate in a study of OX40 agonist ivuxolimab in advanced cancers. The source of this sequence is an adult with an advanced solid tumor such as melanoma, head and neck, liver or kidney cancer. This rearrangement joins TRBV6-7 to TRBJ2-3; no reliable D call. TRBV6-7 is an ORF for which the function is uncertain. Here the sequenced sample was CD4+ or CD8+ T cells sorted from blood, taken in a trial of the OX40 agonist ivuxolimab. CDR3 residues: CASSPTFLGSDTQYF. DNA of the CDR3: TGTGCCAGCAGCCCGACATTTCTAGGATCAGATACGCAGTATTTT.